This T cell receptor beta chain was recovered during a study of monozygotic twins with cystic fibrosis. This table comes from immunoSEQ multiplex PCR, and its TCRdb copy is limited to in-frame clones, with some not included. The sample yields tens of thousands of clones, approximately 86% seen once. This CDR3 comprises 14 residues. In germline, CDR1 is SQVTM, CDR2 ANQGSEA. The V segment lost 7 bases and the J segment 6 bases; nucleotides outside the gene matches: 9. Comments on this clone: What it binds is not known.

Study conclusions and caveats: Nucleotide-identical clonotype sharing was significantly higher within monozygotic CF twin pairs than between unrelated CF individuals. Median Simpson clonality of 0.0095 suggested naive T cells predominated. In this small cohort, shared CDR3 numbers showed no association with age, concordance or disease severity.

This sequence originates from a girl aged 2 to 10 with cystic fibrosis. The J gene is TRBJ2-2, the V gene TRBV29-1; 9 nucleotides line up with TRBD2. Specimen: blood. The CDR3 protein is CSARLAEDSGELFF. In DNA, the CDR3 is TGCAGCGCCCGACTAGCGGAGGACTCCGGGGAGCTGTTTTTT.